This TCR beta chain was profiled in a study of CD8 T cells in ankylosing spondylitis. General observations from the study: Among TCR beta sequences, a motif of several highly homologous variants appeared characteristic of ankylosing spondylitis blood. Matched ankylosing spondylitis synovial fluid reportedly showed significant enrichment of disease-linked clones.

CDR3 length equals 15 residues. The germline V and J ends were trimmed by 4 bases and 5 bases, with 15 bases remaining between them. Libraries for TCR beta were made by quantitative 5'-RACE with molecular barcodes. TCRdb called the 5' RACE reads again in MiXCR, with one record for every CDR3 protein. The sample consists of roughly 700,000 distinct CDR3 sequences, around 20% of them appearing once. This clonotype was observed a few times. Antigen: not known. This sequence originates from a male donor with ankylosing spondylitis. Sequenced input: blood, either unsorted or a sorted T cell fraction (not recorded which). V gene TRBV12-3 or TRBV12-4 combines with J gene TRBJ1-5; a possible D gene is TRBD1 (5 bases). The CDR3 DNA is TGTGCCAGCAGTTGGTACGGGGGAGCGGATCAGCCCCAGCATTTT. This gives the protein CASSWYGGADQPQHF.